The present TCR beta chain was sequenced within a study of T cells after yellow fever vaccination (dated by TCRdb to about 2019). In terms of the full investigation: Libraries from fractions with low cell numbers were prepared with the SMART-Seq v4 Ultra Low Input RNA kit. To follow T-cell clones before and after primary and booster YFV17D yellow fever vaccination, bulk TCR alpha and beta repertoires were sequenced over time. Bulk PBMC replicates and cell subsets were isolated from blood drawn at multiple timepoints before and after both primary and secondary immunization. Two healthy male donors made up the cohort, one aged 18 to 30 years and the other aged 30 to 40 years.

Explained via the paper, the treatment or condition label denotes: live attenuated yellow fever vaccine strain. Two biological replicates of bulk PBMCs were collected at each blood-draw timepoint. PBMCs were isolated from peripheral blood using a standard Ficoll-Paque protocol. TriZol was used to extract RNA from bulk PBMCs, CD4 and CD8 fractions, and dextramer-positive and dextramer-negative fractions. TCR cDNA was synthesized by 5'RACE template switching, which introduced a universal primer site and unique molecular identifiers. Priming for cDNA synthesis came from both the TCR alpha and TCR beta constant segments. Libraries were amplified in two PCR steps, with sample barcodes and sequencing adapters added in the second step. Libraries were sequenced on Illumina HiSeq 2500 (2x100 bp) or NovaSeq (2x150 bp). The original methods were these. Demultiplexing of reads and collapsing into UMI consensus sequences were performed with MIGEC, and V(D)J alignment was carried out with MiXCR. Vaccine-responding clonotypes were identified with edgeR using replicate PBMC samples, with FDR below 0.01 and a log2 fold change above 5 up to day 15 being required. CD4 or CD8 identity was assigned to each bulk clonotype according to whether the clonotype was present at higher abundance in the sequenced CD4 repertoire or the sequenced CD8 repertoire. Starting from the raw public reads, TCRdb applied fastp trimming at Q25, assembled clones with MiXCR and retained in-frame beta chains. Under each unique CDR3 protein, matching rows form one entry showing the most common genes and DNA. TCRdb's processing, not the authors', yielded these V and J calls. For this sample there are hundreds of thousands of distinct CDR3 sequences; roughly 22% appear just once. Of the sample, roughly 16% falls within the top ten clones.

With regard to this clonotype: It lacks a known antigen. Base qualities were left out, and no much larger clone turns up one base away.

Overall study outcomes, separate from this receptor: A small fraction of clonotypes appeared in both the CD4 and CD8 compartments, likely as a result of convergent recombination. Compared with the primary T-cell response, the secondary T-cell response was faster but weaker, reaching its peak on day 5 rather than on day 15. FACS-sorted repertoires could contain abundant contaminating clonotypes from the bulk population, so computational filtering was required. Most clones expanded after primary vaccination were re-detected after the booster (around 96% of CD4 and approximately 85% of CD8), suggesting broad memory maintenance. Because the study included only two donors, the extent to which the findings can be generalized is limited.

V is pared back by 3 bases and J by 0 bases, with 8 bases lying between the germline termini. Via the germline V gene, CDR1 is SGHAT and CDR2 FQNNGV. The CDR3 goes from the cysteine to the phenylalanine over 15 residues. The read is trimmed to its CDR3 DNA, 45 bases read in frame from base 1. This receptor was taken from a man between 18 and 29 years old who received the YFV17D yellow fever vaccine. Sample: PBMCs, taken approximately 22 days after the first yellow fever vaccination. The rearrangement joined TRBV11-2 to TRBJ1-4, with the D gene uncertain. The CDR3 corresponds to CASSFATATNEKLFF. The nucleotides read TGTGCCAGCAGCTTCGCCACTGCAACTAATGAAAAACTGTTTTTT. Reference TRBV11-2 and TRBJ1-4 genes cover what lies past the CDR3, so the full variable domain is EAGVAQSPRYKIIEKRQSVAFWCNPISGHATLYWYQQILGQGPKLLIQFQNNGVVDDSQLPKDRFSAERLKGVDSTLKIQPAKLEDSAVYLCASSFATATNEKLFFGSGTQLSVL.